This T cell receptor (beta chain) appears in the sequencing data of a study of identical twins. This clonotype came up many times. From germline, CDR1 is SGHRS and CDR2 YFSETQ. The CDR3 totals 16 residues. V shed 3 bases and J 6 bases; nucleotides not matched to a gene: 11. Each CDR3 protein is one row after TCRdb ran MiXCR on the 5' RACE reads. The data show 450,000 or so distinct CDR3 sequences, around 14% seen once. A further study also used this sample, focusing on yellow fever vaccine responses in identical twins.

The rearrangement joins TRBV5-1 to TRBJ2-2, with 7 bases that match TRBD2. The sequence derives from a woman aged 18-30 years in good health. The specimen sequenced was CD4+ T cells sorted from blood. In DNA form, the CDR3 reads TGCGCCAGCAGCTCTACTTCGGGGGGATCAGCCGGGGAGCTGTTTTTT. Translated: CASSSTSGGSAGELFF.